These 18 T cell receptor beta chains originate from one sample sequenced in a study of early T cells in non-severe SARS-CoV-2 infection. TCRdb reprocessed the 5' RACE reads via MiXCR and lists one record per CDR3 protein. Of 86,000 or so distinct CDR3 sequences detected, about 6.5% appear once; the ten largest clones hold about 8%. The specimen sequenced was whole blood. The receptors originated from an adult who was a healthcare worker with PCR-confirmed SARS-CoV-2 infection or an uninfected control (not recorded which).

There are many counts of this clonotype. CDR3 bases: TGTGCCAGTAGGTCAGGGGGGCCGAACACCGGGGAGCTGTTTTTT. Amino acids: CASRSGGPNTGELFF. The chain links TRBV19 to TRBJ2-2, with D tentatively TRBD1 (7 bases). CDR1 and CDR2 (germline): LNHDA, SQIVND (reference sequence). The CDR3 is 15 amino acids. V was pared by 6 bases and J by 0 bases, with 11 bases between.

The rearrangement uses TRBV4-2 and TRBJ2-3; weak D call: TRBD2 (6 bases). This CDR3 contains 14 residues. The V end was cut by 2 bases, the J end by 12 bases, with 18 bases between. Per the germline V gene, CDR1 is LGHNA and CDR2 is YNFKEQ. CDR3 amino acids: CASSQTGTLVNQYF. The CDR3 DNA sequence: TGTGCCAGCAGCCAAACCGGGACTCTCGTAAATCAGTATTTT.

This clonotype was seen at least ten times. This chain uses TRBV7-2 with TRBJ2-7; D call uncertain. Trimming shortened V by 5 bases and J by 3 bases, and 8 bases separated the two germline ends. Germline V gene data show CDR1 as SGHTA and CDR2 as FQGNSA. The CDR3 consists of 12 residues. The CDR3 loop is CASSRTDYEQYF. The CDR3, as DNA: TGTGCCAGCAGCCGAACGGACTACGAGCAGTACTTC.

This clonotype has a handful of counts. The chain combines TRBV5-1 with TRBJ2-2, with 7 nucleotides matching TRBD1. The CDR3 is 15 residues long. V gave up 6 bases and J gave up 4 bases; unmatched junction bases: 9. Germline loops: CDR1 SGHRS, CDR2 YFSETQ. Here the CDR3 DNA reads TGCGCCAGCACACCACAGGGGCACTTCACCGGGGAGCTGTTTTTT. Translation gives CASTPQGHFTGELFF. The variable domain in full, completed from reference TRBV5-1 and TRBJ2-2, reads KAGVTQTPRYLIKTRGQQVTLSCSPISGHRSVSWYQQTPGQGLQFLFEYFSETQRNKGNFPGRFSGRQFSNSRSEMNVSTLELGDSALYLCASTPQGHFTGELFFGEGSRLTVL.

This clonotype was picked up many times. This rearrangement joins TRBV18 to TRBJ1-2; perhaps TRBD1 as D (5 bases). The length of the CDR3 is 12 residues. V was clipped by 4 bases and J by 8 bases, with 11 bases between them. Germline V gene data show CDR1 as KGHSH and CDR2 as LQKENI. The CDR3 nucleotides read TGTGCCAGCTCACAGGGGAATGGAGGCTACACCTTC. Translating gives CASSQGNGGYTF. Based on the CDR3 plus reference TRBV18 and TRBJ1-2, the full variable domain is NAGVMQNPRHLVRRRGQEARLRCSPMKGHSHVYWYRQLPEEGLKFMVYLQKENIIDESGMPKERFSAEFPKEGPSILRIQQVVRGDSAAYFCASSQGNGGYTFGSGTRLTVV.

This clonotype was counted only a few times. The gene calls are TRBV11-3 and TRBJ2-1; weak D call: TRBD2 (5 bases). CDR1 is SGHNT, CDR2 YENEEA, per germline. V lost 4 bases, J lost 8 bases, and 15 bases lay in between. This CDR3 region has 14 residues. Here the CDR3 reads CASSSAPSGHEQFF. The CDR3 region has the DNA TGTGCCAGCAGCTCCGCGCCCAGCGGCCATGAGCAGTTCTTC.

This clonotype occurred many times. This chain connects TRBV3-1 to TRBJ2-7, with 14 bases that match TRBD2. Germline assignment: CDR1 LGHDT and CDR2 YNNKEL (reference sequence). The CDR3 extends over 18 amino acids. The junction had 13 bases not matched to a gene; V was cut back by 2 bases and J by 7 bases. In DNA form, the CDR3 reads TGTGCCAGCAGCCAAATACGACCCGGGACTAGCGGGAGTGGTGAGCAGTACTTC. Its protein product is CASSQIRPGTSGSGEQYF.

The rearrangement joins TRBV6-1 to TRBJ2-1, with 10 bases matching TRBD2. The germline CDR1 and CDR2 sequences are MNHNS and SASEGT. V was pared by 2 bases and J by 8 bases, with 6 bases of the junction left unmatched. This CDR3 spans 15 amino acids. This CDR3 reads CASSEMVAGGDEQFF. The CDR3 DNA reads TGTGCCAGCAGTGAAATGGTAGCGGGGGGTGATGAGCAGTTCTTC.

CDR3 region: CASRPDRGKTDTQYF. The CDR3, as DNA: TGTGCCAGCAGGCCGGACAGGGGTAAAACAGATACGCAGTATTTT. This chain connects TRBV6-1 to TRBJ2-3, with 9 bases identical to TRBD1. Germline V gives CDR1 MNHNS, CDR2 SASEGT. The CDR3 is made up of 15 amino acids. After removal of 6 bases from V and 3 bases from J, the junction contained 7 bases not matched to a gene.

This clonotype has a count of ten or more. V gene TRBV4-2 combines with J gene TRBJ1-4; D unresolved. Trimming took 0 bases from V and 6 from J, leaving 5 bases between them. CDR1 is LGHNA, CDR2 YNFKEQ, per germline. The CDR3 is made up of 13 amino acids. The CDR3 sequence is CASSQDLYEKLFF. The CDR3 DNA sequence: TGTGCCAGCAGCCAAGATTTATATGAAAAACTGTTTTTT.

The V and J genes are TRBV28 and TRBJ2-7; TRBD2 is a possible D gene (5 bases). V lost 4 bases to trimming and J lost 5 bases, with 9 bases between them. Germline V lookup: CDR1 MDHEN, CDR2 SYDVKM. The CDR3 loop spans 12 amino acids. The CDR3 bases are TGTGCCAGCAGTTCCGGGGTGCACGAGCAGTACTTC. As protein: CASSSGVHEQYF.

By its share, this clonotype is medium-sized. V and J are TRBV29-1 and TRBJ2-1; 9 bases match TRBD1. J gave up 4 bases and V 4 bases, and 8 bases lay outside the gene matches. The length of the CDR3 is 15 residues. Germline assignment: CDR1 SQVTM and CDR2 ANQGSEA. The CDR3 bases are TGCAGCGTTGGCGGGGACAGGGCCTTTTACAATGAGCAGTTCTTC. Its translation is CSVGGDRAFYNEQFF.

The V call is TRBV29-1, the J call TRBJ2-3; D not certain. Germline V lookup: CDR1 SQVTM, CDR2 ANQGSEA. V was trimmed by 4 bases and J by 0 bases, leaving 8 bases between them. This CDR3 has 13 residues. This CDR3 is CSVGFGSTDTQYF. As DNA, the CDR3 is TGCAGCGTTGGTTTCGGTAGCACAGATACGCAGTATTTT.

The sample holds many counts of this clonotype. V usage is TRBV9 and J usage is TRBJ2-1; D gene ambiguous. Germline lookup yields CDR1 SGDLS and CDR2 YYNGEE. The CDR3 runs to 16 residues. The V and J ends lost 0 bases and 6 bases respectively, with 16 bases between them. The CDR3 DNA reads as TGTGCCAGCAGCGTAGGTGAGGTGGAATGGGGCAATGAGCAGTTCTTC. Amino acid sequence: CASSVGEVEWGNEQFF.

This clonotype was counted at least ten times. The rearrangement uses TRBV6-5 and TRBJ1-1, with 8 bases lining up with TRBD1. CDR3 length: 14 residues. V dropped 6 bases and J dropped 10; count of bases not matched to a gene: 13. CDR1 is MNHEY and CDR2 is SVGAGI in the germline V gene. The CDR3 DNA reads TGTGCCAGCAGCGGACAGGGAGGAGGACTGGGAGCTTTCTTT. As protein: CASSGQGGGLGAFF.

The rearrangement joins TRBV9 to TRBJ2-7; no reliable D call. V was trimmed by 0 bases and J by 0 bases, leaving 4 bases between them. CDR1 is SGDLS and CDR2 is YYNGEE in the germline V gene. CDR3 length: 13 residues. In DNA, the CDR3 is TGTGCCAGCAGCGTAGCCAGCTCCTACGAGCAGTACTTC. This translates into CASSVASSYEQYF.

Concerning this clonotype: A much larger clone differs from this one at a single base, so this may be a read error. The gene calls are TRBV5-1 and TRBJ2-5, with a tentative D call TRBD1 (6 bases). The CDR3 is made up of 16 amino acids. Germline V gene lookup returns CDR1 SGHRS and CDR2 YFSETQ. V dropped 3 bases and J dropped 1 base, with 16 bases sitting between them. The CDR3 loop is CASSWGQLQPQETQYF. DNA of the CDR3: TGCGCCAGCAGCTGGGGACAACTACAACCCCAAGAGACCCAGTACTTC.

This clonotype turned up a few times. The gene calls are TRBV12-3 or TRBV12-4 and TRBJ1-2; 7 positions agree with TRBD1. The J segment lost 2 bases and the V segment lost 7 bases, leaving 16 bases of the junction unmatched. There are 17 residues in the CDR3. The DNA for the CDR3 is TGTGCCAGCACCCCTATGACGAAACAGGGGTTCAACTATGGCTACACCTTC. Its translation: CASTPMTKQGFNYGYTF.